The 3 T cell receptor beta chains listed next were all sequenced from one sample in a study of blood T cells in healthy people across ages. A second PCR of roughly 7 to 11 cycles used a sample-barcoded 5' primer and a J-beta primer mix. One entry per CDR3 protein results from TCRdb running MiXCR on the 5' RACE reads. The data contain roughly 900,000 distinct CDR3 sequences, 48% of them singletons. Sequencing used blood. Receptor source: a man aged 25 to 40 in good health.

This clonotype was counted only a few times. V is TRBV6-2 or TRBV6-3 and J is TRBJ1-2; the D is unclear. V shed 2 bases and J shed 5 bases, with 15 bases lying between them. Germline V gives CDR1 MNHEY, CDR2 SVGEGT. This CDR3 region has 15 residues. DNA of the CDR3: TGTGCCAGCAGTTACCCTCCCGGCTCAGGTTATGGCTACACCTTC. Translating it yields CASSYPPGSGYGYTF.

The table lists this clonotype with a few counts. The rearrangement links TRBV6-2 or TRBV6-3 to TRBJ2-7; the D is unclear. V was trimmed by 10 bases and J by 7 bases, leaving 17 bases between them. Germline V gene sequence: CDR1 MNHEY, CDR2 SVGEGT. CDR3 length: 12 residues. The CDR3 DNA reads TGTGCCACCCTAACACATGGCTCTGAGCAGTACTTC. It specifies CATLTHGSEQYF.

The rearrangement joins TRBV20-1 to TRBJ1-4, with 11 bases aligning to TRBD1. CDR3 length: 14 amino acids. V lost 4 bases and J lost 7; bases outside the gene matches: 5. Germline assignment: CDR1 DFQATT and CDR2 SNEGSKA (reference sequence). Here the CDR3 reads CSAIPGTGGEKLFF. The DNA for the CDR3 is TGCAGTGCTATTCCAGGGACAGGGGGTGAAAAACTGTTTTTT.